The 10 T cell receptor beta chains below come from one sample, sequenced in a study of blood T cell repertoires in COVID-19. Measured with immunoSEQ multiplex PCR; TCRdb has only the in-frame clones, and not every one. The sample contains about 200,000 clones, 82% of which appear only once. The specimen sequenced was PBMCs or T cells enriched from blood (not recorded which). Receptors originate from a woman in her sixties or seventies with acute COVID-19.

The rearrangement uses TRBV7-9 and TRBJ1-4; tentative D call: TRBD1 (6 bases). The germline V gene has CDR1 SEHNR and CDR2 FQNEAQ (reference sequence). V was cut by 0 bases and J by 7 bases, with 15 bases left in between. The CDR3 runs to 16 residues. CDR3 in DNA: TGTGCCAGCAGCTTAGCGATCGGGGGGCAACGTGAAAAACTGTTTTTT. Translated, it gives CASSLAIGGQREKLFF.

The chain is built from TRBV19 and TRBJ2-7, with 10 bases matching TRBD1. This CDR3 is built from 13 residues. Germline trimming cut 5 bases from V and 7 bases from J; bases unmatched to any gene: 5. Germline V gene sequence: CDR1 LNHDA, CDR2 SQIVND (reference sequence). This CDR3 is CASSATGGGEQYF. Here the CDR3 DNA reads TGTGCCAGTAGTGCGACAGGGGGCGGGGAGCAGTACTTC.

This clone showed up just a few times. V gene TRBV6-2 or TRBV6-3 combines with J gene TRBJ2-5, with 8 bases fitting TRBD2. J lost 4 bases, V lost 4 bases, and 2 bases had no gene match. CDR3 length: 13 amino acids. Germline loops: CDR1 MNHEY, CDR2 SVGEGT. The CDR3 sequence is CASSSRGGETQYF. DNA for the CDR3: TGTGCCAGCAGTTCCCGGGGGGGAGAGACCCAGTACTTC.

Details on this clone: Compared with germline, one end of the junction differs, possibly owing to a read error. The chain links TRBV4-3 to TRBJ1-3; the D is unclear. The CDR3 extends over 15 amino acids. From germline, CDR1 is LGHNA and CDR2 YSLEER. CDR3: CASSQDVNSENTIYF. Written as DNA, the CDR3 is TGCGCCAGCAGCCAAGATGTCAACTCTGAAAACACCATATATTTT.

This clone was observed a handful of times. The genes are TRBV19 and TRBJ1-2, with a tentative D call TRBD1 (5 bases). CDR1 is LNHDA, CDR2 SQIVND, per germline (reference sequence). Trimming pared 3 bases from V and 6 bases from J, leaving 14 bases between. The CDR3 extends over 14 amino acids. As DNA, the CDR3 is TGTGCCAGTAGTATGGGGCTCAGGGAGGATGGCTACACCTTC. This encodes CASSMGLREDGYTF.

In this sample, this clone turned up a few times. The chain has TRBV6-5 and TRBJ1-1; D not certain. Deletions cut 6 bases from V and 4 bases from J, with 6 bases between. Germline loops: CDR1 MNHEY, CDR2 SVGAGI. This CDR3 contains 11 residues. CDR3 DNA: TGTGCCAGCAGGACGGGCACTGAAGCTTTCTTT. It encodes CASRTGTEAFF.

The CDR3 loop is CSVSEGADYGYTF. In DNA form, the CDR3 reads TGCAGCGTCTCGGAGGGGGCGGACTATGGCTACACCTTC. The chain employs TRBV29-1 and TRBJ1-2; 7 nucleotides line up with TRBD1. This CDR3 region has 13 residues. Looked up from germline, CDR1 is SQVTM and CDR2 is ANQGSEA. J was trimmed by 3 bases and V by 6 bases; bases with no gene match: 7. Using reference TRBV29-1 and TRBJ1-2 for the parts outside the CDR3, the full variable domain is SAVISQKPSRDICQRGTSLTIQCQVDSQVTMMFWYRQQPGQSLTLIATANQGSEATYESGFVIDKFPISRPNLTFSTLTVSNMSPEDSSIYLCSVSEGADYGYTFGSGTRLTVV.

This sequence joins TRBV7-9 and TRBJ1-2; a possible D gene is TRBD1 (5 bases). Germline V gives CDR1 SEHNR, CDR2 FQNEAQ (reference sequence). V dropped 1 base and J dropped 2 bases, with 11 bases sitting between them. There are 15 residues in the CDR3. The CDR3 sequence is CASSLVYPGNYGYTF. In DNA, the CDR3 is TGTGCCAGCAGCTTAGTGTATCCAGGGAACTATGGCTACACCTTC.

The rearrangement uses TRBV10-2 and TRBJ1-2, with D perhaps TRBD1 (6 bases). The CDR3 has 15 amino acids. Trimming cost V 5 bases and J 5 bases, with 18 bases left between them. Germline assignment: CDR1 WSHSY and CDR2 SAAADI. For the CDR3, the DNA is TGCGCCAGCAGTTTGGGTGGGGGCTCTGGATATGGCTACACCTTC. Encoded protein: CASSLGGGSGYGYTF.

The chain employs TRBV20-1 and TRBJ2-3; 10 bases match TRBD1. After removal of 3 bases from V and 4 bases from J, the junction contained 10 bases not matched to a gene. There are 16 residues in the CDR3. Germline-derived CDR1 and CDR2 are DFQATT and SNEGSKA (reference sequence). CDR3 sequence reads: CSASRQGQGLSDTQYF. DNA of the CDR3: TGCAGTGCTAGTCGCCAGGGACAGGGGCTTTCAGATACGCAGTATTTT.